These 10 T cell receptor beta chains came from one sample sequenced in a study of blood T cell repertoires in COVID-19. Produced via immunoSEQ multiplex PCR; TCRdb's table is partial and in-frame only. This table holds approximately 99,000 clones, 79% found once. Material for sequencing was peripheral blood. The receptor set was obtained from a woman at least 80 years old with active or convalescent COVID-19.

The genes are TRBV19 and TRBJ1-5; 7 bases match TRBD1. The CDR3 is 15 amino acids. With V trimmed by 4 bases and J by 2 bases, 5 bases remained unmatched. CDR1 LNHDA and CDR2 SQIVND come from the germline V gene (reference sequence). CDR3 loop: CASSTQGDGNQPQHF. CDR3 bases: TGTGCCAGTAGTACTCAGGGGGACGGCAATCAGCCCCAGCATTTT.

The chain links TRBV7-3 to TRBJ2-1; 9 nucleotides line up with TRBD2. Germline assignment: CDR1 SGHTA and CDR2 FQGTGA. V was pared by 2 bases and J by 3 bases, with 5 bases of the junction left unmatched. The CDR3 extends over 16 amino acids. The CDR3: CASSLGGSGGYNEQFF. The CDR3 DNA is TGTGCCAGCAGCTTAGGAGGTAGCGGGGGCTACAATGAGCAGTTCTTC.

As regards this clone: One end of the junction fails to match germline, which may point to a read error. This rearrangement joins TRBV5-1 to TRBJ1-5; TRBD1 agrees at 7 bases. The CDR3 consists of 13 residues. CDR1 is SGHRS, CDR2 YFSETQ, per germline. This chain's CDR3 is CASSLGQNQPQHF. CDR3 coding DNA: TGTGCCAGCAGCTTGGGACAGAATCAGCCCCAGCATTTT.

To note about this clone: One end of the junction does not line up with germline, which may come from a read error. The gene calls are TRBV5-1 and TRBJ2-3; TRBD1 or TRBD2 may be the D gene (5 bases each). CDR1 is SGHRS, CDR2 YFSETQ, per germline. The CDR3 runs to 16 residues. The CDR3 bases are TGTGCCAGCAGCTTGGAGGCAGGGTCGAACACAGATACGCAGTATTTT. Translating it yields CASSLEAGSNTDTQYF.

The chain uses TRBV18 and TRBJ2-1, with a possible D match to TRBD2 (6 bases). The V and J ends lost 0 bases and 5 bases respectively, with 11 bases between them. The CDR3 covers 15 residues. Germline CDR1 and CDR2: KGHSH and LQKENI. CDR3 region: CASSPPQLADNEQFF. DNA of the CDR3: TGTGCCAGCTCACCACCCCAACTAGCCGACAATGAGCAGTTCTTC.

The chain has TRBV5-5 and TRBJ2-6; possibly TRBD1 for D (5 bases). The CDR3 runs to 17 residues. V was pared by 4 bases and J by 0 bases, with 14 bases between. From germline, CDR1 is SGHKS and CDR2 YYEKEE (reference sequence). The CDR3 coding sequence is TGTGCCAGCAGCAACAGGAGACAGAGCTCTGGGGCCAACGTCCTGACTTTC. This gives the protein CASSNRRQSSGANVLTF.

CDR3 in amino acids: CASSRLLAGVTGELFF. The CDR3 coding sequence is TGCGCCAGCAGCCGATTACTGGCGGGAGTGACCGGGGAGCTGTTTTTT. V gene TRBV4-3 combines with J gene TRBJ2-2; 7 bases fit TRBD2. Looked up from germline, CDR1 is LGHNA and CDR2 is YSLEER. V was clipped by 4 bases and J by 5 bases; unmatched bases: 10. The CDR3 length is 16 residues.

Regarding this clone: An end of the junction differs from the germline gene, which may be a read error. The V call is TRBV5-1, the J call TRBJ2-7; the match to TRBD1 covers 9 bases. The CDR3 has 14 residues. Per germline, CDR1 SGHRS and CDR2 YFSETQ. CDR3 nucleotides: TGTGCCAGCAGCTTCACAGGGGGCAACGACGAGCAGTACTTC. Protein: CASSFTGGNDEQYF.

CDR3: CASSEVGQHSNQPQHF. The CDR3 DNA is TGCGCCAGCAGTGAGGTGGGACAGCATAGCAATCAGCCCCAGCATTTT. The V gene is TRBV10-1, the J gene TRBJ1-5; TRBD1 aligns across 7 bases. This CDR3 is 16 amino acids long. Germline CDR1 reads WNHNN; CDR2 reads SYGVQD (reference sequence). J was trimmed by 0 bases and V by 2 bases; bases with no gene match: 4.

The J gene is TRBJ2-3, the V gene TRBV5-3, with TRBD2 matching over 15 bases. TRBV5-3 is placed among ORFs of uncertain function. The trim removed 4 bases at V and 1 base at J, leaving 4 bases unmatched. The CDR3 extends over 17 amino acids. The CDR3 spells CARSPGTSGRRTDTQYF. Written as DNA, the CDR3 is TGTGCCAGAAGCCCCGGGACTAGCGGGAGGCGCACAGATACGCAGTATTTT.